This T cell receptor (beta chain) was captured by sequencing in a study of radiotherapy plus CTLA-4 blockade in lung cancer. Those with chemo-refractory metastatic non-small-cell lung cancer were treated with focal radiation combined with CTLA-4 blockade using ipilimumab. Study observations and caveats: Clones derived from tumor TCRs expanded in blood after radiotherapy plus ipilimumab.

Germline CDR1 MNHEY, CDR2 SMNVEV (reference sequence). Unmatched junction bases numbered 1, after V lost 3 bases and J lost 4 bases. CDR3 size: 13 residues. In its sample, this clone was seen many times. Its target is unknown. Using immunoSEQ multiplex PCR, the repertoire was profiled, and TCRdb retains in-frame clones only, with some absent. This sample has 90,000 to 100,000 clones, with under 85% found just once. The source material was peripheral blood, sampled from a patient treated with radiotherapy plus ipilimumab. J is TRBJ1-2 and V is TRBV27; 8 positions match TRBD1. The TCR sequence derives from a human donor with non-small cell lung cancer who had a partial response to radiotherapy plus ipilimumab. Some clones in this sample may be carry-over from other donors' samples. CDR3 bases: TGTGCCAGCAGTTTGGGGACAGGCTATGGCTACACCTTC. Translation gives CASSLGTGYGYTF.